This T cell receptor (beta chain) was retrieved from a study of siplizumab effects on memory and regulatory T cells. CDR1 and CDR2 (germline): LGHNA, YNFKEQ. V gave up 2 bases and J gave up 6 bases; unmatched junction bases: 6. The CDR3 contains 16 residues. Study results and caveats: Alloreactive clones mapping to unstimulated subsets formed only a minor fraction. Naive T cells looked more diverse than memory cells, and they looked like major contributors to the alloresponse.

Comments on this clone: Its specificity is not known.

TCRdb's copy holds only in-frame clones and misses some; the assay was immunoSEQ multiplex PCR. This sample has roughly 97,000 clones, with over 90% found just once. The sequenced material came from Tregs sorted from blood. The sequence came from a human donor in good health. The rearrangement links TRBV4-2 to TRBJ1-6; 8 bases fit TRBD1. The CDR3 is CASSQMGQVFNSPLHF. As DNA, the CDR3 is TGTGCCAGCAGCCAAATGGGACAGGTGTTTAATTCACCCCTCCACTTT.